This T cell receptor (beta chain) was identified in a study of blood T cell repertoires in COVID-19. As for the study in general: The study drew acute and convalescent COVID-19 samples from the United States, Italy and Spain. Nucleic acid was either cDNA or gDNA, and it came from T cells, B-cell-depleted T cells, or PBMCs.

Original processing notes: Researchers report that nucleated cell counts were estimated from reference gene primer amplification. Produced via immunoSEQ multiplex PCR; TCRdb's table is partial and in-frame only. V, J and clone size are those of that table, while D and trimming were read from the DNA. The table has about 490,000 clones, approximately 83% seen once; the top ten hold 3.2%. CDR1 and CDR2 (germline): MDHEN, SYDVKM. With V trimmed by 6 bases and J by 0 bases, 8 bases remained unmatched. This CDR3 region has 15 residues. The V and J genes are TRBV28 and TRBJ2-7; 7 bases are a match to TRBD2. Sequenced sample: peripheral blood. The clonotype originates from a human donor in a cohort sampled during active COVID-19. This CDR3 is CASSPWGGSSYEQYF. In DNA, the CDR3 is TGTGCCAGCAGCCCATGGGGGGGGAGCTCCTACGAGCAGTACTTC.